These T cell receptor beta chains were read from a single sample in a study of early T cells in non-severe SARS-CoV-2 infection. TCRdb re-derived calls from the 5' RACE reads in MiXCR, one entry per CDR3 protein. The sample contains approximately 71,000 distinct CDR3 sequences, more than 10% of which appear only once. Sequences were obtained from whole blood. The source of these receptors is an adult who was a healthcare worker with PCR-confirmed SARS-CoV-2 infection or an uninfected control (not recorded which). Each CDR3 is given with its conserved first and last residue. A D gene is named only where the DNA matches it firmly. Size values are once, few and many counts, or a class for expanded clones, and some rows have none.

D	J	V	size	CDR3
NA	TRBJ2-5	TRBV27	few	CASRRAGGGTQETQYF
NA	TRBJ1-6	TRBV30	many	CAWTREILNSPLHF
TRBD2	TRBJ2-5	TRBV19	many	CASSGGLAGAQETQYF
NA	TRBJ2-5	TRBV7-3	many	CASSSGPQETQYF
NA	TRBJ2-1	TRBV24-1	NA	CATRPPGLENEQFF
NA	TRBJ1-1	TRBV11-1	NA	CASSPVKGVEAFF
NA	TRBJ2-5	TRBV20-1	few	CSARGRPESQETQYF
NA	TRBJ2-5	TRBV12-3/TRBV12-4	NA	CASRGPQETQYF
NA	TRBJ2-7	TRBV12-3/TRBV12-4	many	CASIRGNEQYF
NA	TRBJ2-1	TRBV6-5	NA	CASTSGAAYNEQFF
TRBD1	TRBJ2-3	TRBV5-1	NA	CASSWGQAAWTDTQYF
NA	TRBJ1-1	TRBV9	NA	CASSPQMAPGNTEAFF
NA	TRBJ2-7	TRBV7-9	NA	CASSPGEVLAGEQYF
TRBD1	TRBJ2-1	TRBV24-1	few	CATSDSRTGGSYNEQFF
NA	TRBJ2-7	TRBV12-3/TRBV12-4	NA	CASSLSELRGQYF